This TCR beta chain stems from a study of Graves' ophthalmopathy and Graves' hyperthyroidism. General study results and limits: A model of 13 signatures distinguished ophthalmopathy from stable hyperthyroidism at around 91% sensitivity and approximately 81% specificity.

Beta-chain TCR CDR3 regions were amplified from RNA transcripts. HTBI primers were used in a first-round RT-PCR, which preceded a second-round multiplex PCR. TCRdb processed the multiplex PCR reads anew with MiXCR; each CDR3 protein has one entry. The sample yields roughly 600,000 distinct CDR3 sequences, about two fifths seen once. Researchers turned away patients with other autoimmune diseases, uncontrolled infections, pregnancy or lactation. The CDR3 is made up of 14 amino acids. CDR1 and CDR2 (germline): SGHNT, YYREEE (reference sequence). With regard to this clonotype: Antigen specificity is unknown. A read error is possible here, since a much larger clone lies one base away.

The sequenced sample consisted of peripheral blood or thyroid tissue (not recorded which). The clonotype originates from an adult man with Graves' hyperthyroidism. V usage is TRBV5-4 and J usage is TRBJ1-2; 8 bases fit TRBD1. The CDR3 spells CASSYDRGLHGNTF. CDR3 nucleotides: TGTGCCAGCAGCTACGACAGGGGACTCCATGGCAACACCTTC.